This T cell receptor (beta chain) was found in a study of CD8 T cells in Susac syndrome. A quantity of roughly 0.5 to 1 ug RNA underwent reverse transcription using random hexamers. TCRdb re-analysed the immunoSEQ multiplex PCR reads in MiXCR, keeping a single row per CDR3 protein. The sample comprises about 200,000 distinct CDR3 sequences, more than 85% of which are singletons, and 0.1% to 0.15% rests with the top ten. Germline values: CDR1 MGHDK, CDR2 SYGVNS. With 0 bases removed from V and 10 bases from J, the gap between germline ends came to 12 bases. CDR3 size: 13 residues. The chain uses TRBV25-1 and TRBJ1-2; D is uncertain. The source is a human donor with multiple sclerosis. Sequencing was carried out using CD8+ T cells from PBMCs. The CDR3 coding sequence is TGTGCCAGCAGTGAATATGGAGGCTCTGACTACACCTTC. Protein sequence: CASSEYGGSDYTF.